The rows below give T cell receptor beta chains drawn from one sample of a study of spatial heterogeneity in lung cancer. TCRdb ran MiXCR on the 5' RACE reads and lists one entry per CDR3 protein. The repertoire includes approximately 15,000 distinct CDR3 sequences, approximately 4.5% of them detected once, and about 17% sits in the top ten. Sequenced here: lung tumor tissue, sampled at surgery. Receptor source: a female donor with early-stage non-small cell lung cancer. The CDR3 runs from the conserved cysteine through the conserved F or W. A D gene is named only where the DNA matches it firmly. The size of a clone is reported for some rows only, either as once, few or many, or as a class for expanded clones.

NA TRBJ2-5 many TRBV28 CASSQEPETQYF TGTGCCAGCAGTCAAGAACCCGAGACCCAGTACTTC
NA TRBJ2-1 NA TRBV6-2/TRBV6-3 CASRPSSTRRQFF TGTGCCAGCAGACCCTCCTCAACTAGGAGGCAGTTCTTC
NA TRBJ1-5 NA TRBV7-2 CASSLGANQPQHF TGTGCCAGCAGCTTAGGGGCTAATCAGCCCCAGCATTTT
NA TRBJ1-1 medium-sized TRBV7-4 CASGWGDIAEAFF TGTGCCAGCGGTTGGGGAGACATCGCTGAAGCTTTCTTT
NA TRBJ1-1 NA TRBV6-6 CASSRWTGKMNTEAFF TGTGCCAGCAGCCGCTGGACGGGGAAGATGAACACTGAAGCTTTCTTT
TRBD2 TRBJ2-5 many TRBV4-2 CASSQNPPSTSGGETQYF TGTGCCAGCAGCCAAAACCCCCCATCGACTAGCGGGGGAGAGACCCAGTACTTC
NA TRBJ1-1 many TRBV4-1 CASSQSWEGRNTEAFF TGCGCCAGCAGCCAAAGCTGGGAGGGTCGGAACACTGAAGCTTTCTTT
TRBD1 TRBJ1-2 NA TRBV20-1 CSAHQGAYGYTF TGCAGTGCGCACCAGGGGGCCTATGGCTACACCTTC
NA TRBJ1-4 NA TRBV7-9 CAISSPGSPNEKLFF TGTGCCATCAGTTCGCCGGGGAGTCCTAATGAAAAACTGTTTTTT
TRBD1 TRBJ1-2 many TRBV7-2 CASSLLTGTYGYTF TGTGCCAGCAGCTTGCTGACAGGGACTTATGGCTACACCTTC
NA TRBJ2-3 many TRBV20-1 CSASFNRGRDTDTQYF TGCAGTGCTAGTTTTAATCGGGGGAGAGACACAGATACGCAGTATTTT
TRBD1 TRBJ2-5 many TRBV28 CASSRNRGEATQYF TGTGCCAGCAGCCGAAACAGGGGTGAGGCGACCCAGTACTTC
NA TRBJ1-2 many TRBV6-2/TRBV6-3 CASSLVRYGYTF TGTGCCAGCAGTTTGGTCCGCTATGGCTACACCTTC
NA TRBJ2-3 many TRBV9 CASSVYTDTQYF TGTGCCAGCAGCGTCTACACAGATACGCAGTATTTT
TRBD2 TRBJ2-1 NA TRBV7-8 CASSLAGWTGTSGGAPKFF TGTGCCAGCAGCTTAGCAGGGTGGACCGGGACTAGCGGGGGGGCCCCGAAGTTCTTC
NA TRBJ2-5 many TRBV10-3 CAISGGAETQYF TGTGCCATCAGTGGGGGGGCGGAGACCCAGTACTTC
NA TRBJ2-4 medium-sized TRBV7-9 CASSSGGGKGKNIQYF TGTGCCAGCAGTAGCGGAGGGGGCAAGGGCAAAAACATTCAGTACTTC
NA TRBJ2-7 few TRBV2 CASSNGGYEQYF TGTGCCAGCAGTAACGGAGGTTACGAGCAGTACTTC
NA TRBJ2-2 many TRBV28 CASSFPASIAGELFF TGTGCCAGCAGTTTCCCTGCATCTATAGCGGGGGAGCTGTTTTTT
TRBD2 TRBJ2-3 many TRBV5-1 CASSFYFSGSTDTQYF TGCGCCAGCAGCTTTTATTTTAGCGGGAGCACAGATACGCAGTATTTT
NA TRBJ1-2 many TRBV5-4 CASSLRNGYTF TGTGCCAGCAGCTTAAGAAATGGCTACACCTTC
NA TRBJ1-1 many TRBV6-1 CASSEVGNTEAFF TGTGCCAGCAGTGAGGTGGGGAACACTGAAGCTTTCTTT
NA TRBJ1-2 many TRBV28 CASSLGPWGGYTF TGTGCCAGCAGTTTGGGGCCCTGGGGTGGCTACACCTTC
TRBD2 TRBJ2-4 many TRBV20-1 CSARAPWSGGTLAKNIQYF TGCAGTGCTAGAGCCCCCTGGAGCGGGGGGACTCTAGCCAAAAACATTCAGTACTTC
NA TRBJ2-5 many TRBV19 CASSQDTGETQYF TGTGCCAGTAGTCAGGACACCGGAGAGACCCAGTACTTC
NA TRBJ2-7 few TRBV30 CAWSVPSPRYEQYF TGTGCCTGGAGTGTACCCTCACCGAGGTACGAGCAGTACTTC
NA TRBJ2-3 medium-sized TRBV7-8 CASSLEQLFTDTQYF TGTGCCAGCAGCTTAGAACAGCTATTCACAGATACGCAGTATTTT
NA TRBJ2-6 many TRBV19 CASRTRERTGANVLTF TGTGCCAGTAGGACACGGGAAAGGACGGGGGCCAACGTCCTGACTTTC
NA TRBJ2-6 many TRBV7-9 CASSRGTAEGSGANVLTF TGTGCCAGCAGTCGCGGGACAGCAGAAGGATCTGGGGCCAACGTCCTGACTTTC
NA TRBJ1-1 many TRBV9 CASSPEGRFEAFF TGTGCCAGCAGCCCGGAAGGACGGTTTGAAGCTTTCTTT
NA TRBJ1-1 many TRBV10-2 CASSDDEFEAFF TGCGCCAGCAGTGATGATGAATTTGAAGCTTTCTTT
NA TRBJ2-1 many TRBV7-2 CASSPQRYNEQFF TGTGCCAGCAGCCCCCAGAGGTACAATGAGCAGTTCTTC
NA TRBJ1-1 many TRBV30 CAWSPRVPTEAFF TGTGCCTGGAGCCCCCGGGTTCCCACTGAAGCTTTCTTT
TRBD2 TRBJ2-3 many TRBV20-1 CSAHTSGRGTDTQYF TGCAGTGCGCATACTAGCGGTCGTGGTACAGATACGCAGTATTTT
TRBD1 TRBJ2-2 many TRBV18 CASSPPRDRGRFIGELFF TGTGCCAGCTCACCTCCCCGAGACAGGGGGCGTTTCATCGGGGAGCTGTTTTTT
NA TRBJ2-1 many TRBV27 CASIRQGGSDEQFF TGTGCCAGCATTCGCCAAGGGGGTAGTGATGAGCAGTTCTTC
TRBD2 TRBJ2-7 many TRBV29-1 CSTQRSRGDEQYF TGCAGCACCCAGAGGTCCCGGGGGGACGAGCAGTACTTC